The rows below give T cell receptor beta chains drawn from one sample of a study of T cell responses to AZD1222 COVID-19 vaccine. Some clones are missing from TCRdb's copy, which holds only in-frame ones; the method was immunoSEQ multiplex PCR. The table records 200,000 or so clones, 85% to 90% of them present only once. The material was peripheral blood, obtained on day 0 of MenACWY control vaccination. Receptors were obtained from an adult in good health. Each CDR3 is given with its conserved first and last residue. D genes are given only for firm matches. A clone size is listed for some rows: how often the clone was seen (once, few, many), or a class if it is expanded.

TRBV18	NA	NA	TRBJ2-3	CASSQTDTQYF	TGTGCCAGCTCGCAGACAGATACGCAGTATTTT
TRBV5-4	NA	NA	TRBJ2-1	CASSLSAHDEQFF	TGTGCCAGCAGCTTGAGTGCCCACGATGAGCAGTTCTTC
TRBV3-1/TRBV3-2	NA	NA	TRBJ2-5	CASSQRTEKETQYF	TGTGCCAGCAGCCAGCGGACAGAGAAAGAGACCCAGTACTTC
TRBV7-6	once	NA	TRBJ2-7	CASSFSDSAFYEQYF	TGTGCCAGCAGCTTTTCAGATAGCGCCTTCTACGAGCAGTACTTC
TRBV4-1	NA	NA	TRBJ1-2	CASSQEGVLYGYTF	TGCGCCAGCAGCCAAGAGGGGGTATTGTATGGCTACACCTTC
TRBV2	NA	NA	TRBJ2-1	CASSAAIGNYNEQFF	TGTGCCAGCTCAGCGGCAATAGGCAACTACAATGAGCAGTTCTTC
TRBV19	NA	TRBD1	TRBJ1-5	CASSIAGQGYNQPQHF	TGTGCCAGTAGTATAGCGGGACAGGGGTACAATCAGCCCCAGCATTTT
TRBV27	NA	NA	TRBJ2-5	CASSLGRGRQETQYF	TGTGCCAGCAGTTTAGGGAGGGGGCGGCAAGAGACCCAGTACTTC
TRBV9	NA	TRBD1	TRBJ1-3	CASSGPQGAGNTIYF	TGTGCCAGCAGCGGACCACAGGGGGCTGGAAACACCATATATTTT
TRBV2	NA	NA	TRBJ1-1	CAGKGAEAFF	TGTGCCGGAAAGGGGGCTGAAGCTTTCTTT
TRBV19	NA	NA	TRBJ2-1	CASSPATAYNEQFF	TGTGCCAGTAGTCCGGCGACAGCATACAATGAGCAGTTCTTC
TRBV6-5	NA	NA	TRBJ1-4	CASSSGGEKLFF	TGTGCCAGCAGTTCGGGGGGGGAAAAACTGTTTTTT
TRBV5-1	NA	TRBD2	TRBJ2-3	CASSGRLAGGPADTQYF	TGCGCCAGCAGCGGGAGACTAGCGGGGGGGCCAGCAGATACGCAGTATTTT
TRBV27	NA	NA	TRBJ1-2	CASSSTLGSYTF	TGTGCCAGCAGTTCCACCCTTGGGAGCTACACCTTC
TRBV19	NA	TRBD2	TRBJ2-7	CASSPSVAGAREQYF	TGTGCCAGTAGTCCCAGTGTAGCGGGGGCGAGGGAGCAGTACTTC
TRBV28	NA	NA	TRBJ2-5	CASIPGQFFGSETQYF	TGTGCCAGCATCCCCGGACAGTTCTTTGGTTCGGAGACCCAGTACTTC
TRBV29-1	NA	NA	TRBJ2-5	CSGRIGGETQYF	TGCAGCGGACGAATCGGGGGAGAGACCCAGTACTTC
TRBV6-1	NA	NA	TRBJ1-5	CASSEALYQTADQPQHF	TGTGCCAGCAGTGAAGCGCTTTACCAGACAGCGGATCAGCCCCAGCATTTT
TRBV28	NA	TRBD2	TRBJ2-7	CASSTSGYRYEQYF	TGTGCCAGCAGCACTAGCGGGTACCGCTACGAGCAGTACTTC
TRBV4-2	NA	NA	TRBJ1-3	CASSQTRGTSGNTIYF	TGTGCCAGCAGCCAAACCAGGGGCACCTCTGGAAACACCATATATTTT
TRBV9	NA	TRBD2	TRBJ2-1	CASSAGGNSYNEQFF	TGTGCCAGCAGCGCCGGGGGGAACTCCTACAATGAGCAGTTCTTC
TRBV6-6	NA	NA	TRBJ1-1	CASSYSSLRGEAFF	TGTGCCAGCAGTTACTCGAGTCTTAGGGGTGAAGCTTTCTTT
TRBV19	NA	TRBD1	TRBJ2-6	CASSRQGAGGANVLTF	TGTGCCAGTAGCAGACAGGGGGCTGGTGGGGCCAACGTCCTGACTTTC
TRBV25-1	NA	NA	TRBJ2-1	CASSGQSSYNEQFF	TGTGCCAGCAGTGGACAGAGCTCCTACAATGAGCAGTTCTTC
TRBV30	NA	NA	TRBJ1-1	CAWSVAGDTEAFF	TGTGCCTGGAGTGTAGCAGGGGACACTGAAGCTTTCTTT
TRBV7-2	NA	NA	TRBJ2-4	CASSRGSNIQYF	TGTGCCAGCAGCAGGGGCTCGAACATTCAGTACTTC
TRBV28	NA	NA	TRBJ2-2	CASSFLGVGELFF	TGTGCCAGCAGTTTTTTAGGGGTTGGGGAGCTGTTTTTT
TRBV13	few	TRBD2	TRBJ2-7	CASSLFTSGPYEQYF	TGTGCCAGCAGCTTATTTACTAGCGGACCCTACGAGCAGTACTTC
TRBV7-6	NA	NA	TRBJ2-1	CASSRNNEQFF	TGTGCCAGCAGTCGAAACAATGAGCAGTTCTTC